This T cell receptor (beta chain) was captured in a study of T cells in Graves' hyperthyroidism and ophthalmopathy. CDR1 MGHRA and CDR2 YSYEKL come from the germline V gene. Trimming pared 0 bases from V and 5 bases from J, leaving 8 bases between. There are 14 residues in the CDR3. This clonotype showed up just a few times. There were TCR beta CDR3 regions amplified from RNA transcripts. The HTBI primer set was used in a first-round RT-PCR of the TCR CDR3. In TCRdb, the multiplex PCR reads were re-called with MiXCR into one record per CDR3 protein. This sample carries over 700,000 distinct CDR3 sequences, roughly a sixth of them seen once, and the ten largest clones take approximately 16%.

The gene calls are TRBV4-1 and TRBJ2-1; D not resolved. The material sequenced was blood. The sequence was obtained from a woman between 50 and 59 years old with Graves' hyperthyroidism that later progressed to Graves' ophthalmopathy. This CDR3 reads CASSQEEWDNEQFF. CDR3 bases: TGCGCCAGCAGCCAAGAGGAGTGGGACAATGAGCAGTTCTTC.